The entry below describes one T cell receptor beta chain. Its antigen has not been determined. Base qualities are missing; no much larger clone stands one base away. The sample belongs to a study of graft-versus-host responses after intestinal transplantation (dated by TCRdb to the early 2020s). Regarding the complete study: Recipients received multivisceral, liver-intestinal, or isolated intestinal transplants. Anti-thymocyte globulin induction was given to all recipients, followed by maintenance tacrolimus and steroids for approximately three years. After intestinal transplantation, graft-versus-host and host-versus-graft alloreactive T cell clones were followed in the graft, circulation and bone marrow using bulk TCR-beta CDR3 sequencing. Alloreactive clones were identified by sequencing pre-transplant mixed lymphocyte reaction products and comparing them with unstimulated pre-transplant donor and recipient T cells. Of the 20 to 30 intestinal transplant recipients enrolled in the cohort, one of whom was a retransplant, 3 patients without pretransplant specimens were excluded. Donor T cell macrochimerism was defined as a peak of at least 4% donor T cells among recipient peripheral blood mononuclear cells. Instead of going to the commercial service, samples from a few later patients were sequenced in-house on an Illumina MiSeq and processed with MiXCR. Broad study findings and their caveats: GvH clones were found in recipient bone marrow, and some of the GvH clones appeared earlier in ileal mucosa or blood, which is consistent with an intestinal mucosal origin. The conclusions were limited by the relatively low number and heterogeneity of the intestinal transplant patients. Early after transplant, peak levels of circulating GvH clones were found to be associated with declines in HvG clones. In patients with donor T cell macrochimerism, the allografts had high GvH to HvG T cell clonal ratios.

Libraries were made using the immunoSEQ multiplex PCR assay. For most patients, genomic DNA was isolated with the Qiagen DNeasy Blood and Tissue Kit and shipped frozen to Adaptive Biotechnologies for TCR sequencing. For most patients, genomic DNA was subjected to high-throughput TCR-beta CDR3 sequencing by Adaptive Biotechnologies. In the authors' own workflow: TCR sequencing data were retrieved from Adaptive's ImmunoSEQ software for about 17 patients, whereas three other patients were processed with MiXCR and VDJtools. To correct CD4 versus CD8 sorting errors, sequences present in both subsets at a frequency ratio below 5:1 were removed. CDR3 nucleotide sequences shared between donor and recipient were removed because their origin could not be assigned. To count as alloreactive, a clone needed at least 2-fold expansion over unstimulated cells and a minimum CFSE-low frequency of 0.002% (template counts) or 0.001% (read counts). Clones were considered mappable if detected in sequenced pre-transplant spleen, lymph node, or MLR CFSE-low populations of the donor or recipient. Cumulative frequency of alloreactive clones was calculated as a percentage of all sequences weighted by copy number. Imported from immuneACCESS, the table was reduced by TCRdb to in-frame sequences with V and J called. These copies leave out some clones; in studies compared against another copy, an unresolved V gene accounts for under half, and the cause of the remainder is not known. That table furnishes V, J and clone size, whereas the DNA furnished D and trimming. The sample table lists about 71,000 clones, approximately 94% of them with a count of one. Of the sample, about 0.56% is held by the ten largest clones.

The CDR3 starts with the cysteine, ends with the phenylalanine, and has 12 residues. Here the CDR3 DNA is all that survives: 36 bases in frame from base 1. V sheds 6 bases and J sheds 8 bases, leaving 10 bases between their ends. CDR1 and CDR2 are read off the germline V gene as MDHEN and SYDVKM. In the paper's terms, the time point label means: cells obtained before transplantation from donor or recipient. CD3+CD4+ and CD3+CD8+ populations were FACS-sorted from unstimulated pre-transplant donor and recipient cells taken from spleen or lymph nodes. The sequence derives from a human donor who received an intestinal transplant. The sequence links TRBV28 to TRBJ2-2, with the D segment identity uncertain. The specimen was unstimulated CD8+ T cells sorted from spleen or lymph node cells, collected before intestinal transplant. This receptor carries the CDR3 CASSVSIGELFF. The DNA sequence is TGTGCCAGCAGCGTTAGTATAGGGGAGCTGTTTTTT.